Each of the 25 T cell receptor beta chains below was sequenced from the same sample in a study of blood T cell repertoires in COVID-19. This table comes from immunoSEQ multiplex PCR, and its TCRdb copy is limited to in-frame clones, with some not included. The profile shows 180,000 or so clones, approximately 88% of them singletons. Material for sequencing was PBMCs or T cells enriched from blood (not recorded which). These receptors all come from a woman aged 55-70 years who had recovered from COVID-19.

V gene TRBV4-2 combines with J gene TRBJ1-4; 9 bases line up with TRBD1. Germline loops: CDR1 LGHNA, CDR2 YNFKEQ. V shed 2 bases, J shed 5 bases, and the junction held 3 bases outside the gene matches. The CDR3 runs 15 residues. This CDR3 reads CASSQTGTGNEKLFF. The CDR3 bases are TGTGCCAGCAGCCAAACCGGGACAGGGAATGAAAAACTGTTTTTT.

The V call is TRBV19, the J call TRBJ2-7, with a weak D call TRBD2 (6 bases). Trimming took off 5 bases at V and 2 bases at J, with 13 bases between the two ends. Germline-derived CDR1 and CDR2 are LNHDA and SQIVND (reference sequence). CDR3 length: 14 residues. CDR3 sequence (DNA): TGTGCCAGTAGTCCGGACGGCGGGACCTACGAGCAGTACTTC. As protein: CASSPDGGTYEQYF.

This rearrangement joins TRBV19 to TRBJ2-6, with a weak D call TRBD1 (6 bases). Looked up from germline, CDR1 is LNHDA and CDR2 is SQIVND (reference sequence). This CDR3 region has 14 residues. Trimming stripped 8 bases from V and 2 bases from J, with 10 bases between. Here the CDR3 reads CASGEGAGANVLTF. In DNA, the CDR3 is TGTGCCAGTGGAGAGGGGGCTGGGGCCAACGTCCTGACTTTC.

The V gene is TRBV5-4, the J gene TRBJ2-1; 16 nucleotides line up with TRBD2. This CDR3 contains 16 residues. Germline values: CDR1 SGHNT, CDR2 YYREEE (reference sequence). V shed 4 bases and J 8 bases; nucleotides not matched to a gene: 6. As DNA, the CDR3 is TGTGCCAGCAGCCGAGGGACTAGCGGGGGGGGCGATGAGCAGTTCTTC. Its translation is CASSRGTSGGGDEQFF.

CDR3 protein: CASSPQTGPNTEAFF. The DNA for the CDR3 is TGCGCCAGCAGCCCCCAGACAGGACCGAACACTGAAGCTTTCTTT. The chain is built from TRBV5-1 and TRBJ1-1; D may be TRBD1 (6 bases). Trimming pared 4 bases from V and 1 base from J, leaving 14 bases between. This CDR3 is 15 amino acids long. Germline CDR1 SGHRS, CDR2 YFSETQ.

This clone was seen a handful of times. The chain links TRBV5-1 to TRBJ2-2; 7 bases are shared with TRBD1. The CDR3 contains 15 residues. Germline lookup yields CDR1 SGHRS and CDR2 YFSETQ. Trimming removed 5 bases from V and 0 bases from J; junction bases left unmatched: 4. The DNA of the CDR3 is TGCGCCAGCAGTTCCGGGACAGCGAACACCGGGGAGCTGTTTTTT. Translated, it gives CASSSGTANTGELFF.

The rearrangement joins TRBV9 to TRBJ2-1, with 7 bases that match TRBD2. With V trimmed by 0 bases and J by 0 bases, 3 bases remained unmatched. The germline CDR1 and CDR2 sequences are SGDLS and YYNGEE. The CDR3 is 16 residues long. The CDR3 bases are TGTGCCAGCAGCGTAGTAGGCGGGAGCTCCTACAATGAGCAGTTCTTC. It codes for CASSVVGGSSYNEQFF.

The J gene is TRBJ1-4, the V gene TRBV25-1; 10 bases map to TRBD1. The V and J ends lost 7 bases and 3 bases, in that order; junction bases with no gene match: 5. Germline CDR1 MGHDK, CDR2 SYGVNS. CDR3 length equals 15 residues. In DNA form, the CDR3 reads TGTGCCAGCAAGGGACAGGGGTTACCTAATGAAAAACTGTTTTTT. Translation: CASKGQGLPNEKLFF.

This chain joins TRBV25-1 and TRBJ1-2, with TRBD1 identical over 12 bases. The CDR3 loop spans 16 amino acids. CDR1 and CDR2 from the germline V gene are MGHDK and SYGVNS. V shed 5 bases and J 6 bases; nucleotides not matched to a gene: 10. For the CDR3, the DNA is TGTGCCAGCAGTCCCGGTCGGGGACAGGGGGCAAATGGCTACACCTTC. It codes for CASSPGRGQGANGYTF.

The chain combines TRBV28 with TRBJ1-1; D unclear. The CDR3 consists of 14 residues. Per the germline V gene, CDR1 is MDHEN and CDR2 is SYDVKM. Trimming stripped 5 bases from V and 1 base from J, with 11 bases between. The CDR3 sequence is CASSGGRRNTEAFF. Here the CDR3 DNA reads TGTGCCAGCAGTGGTGGGCGTCGGAACACTGAAGCTTTCTTT.

The CDR3: CAVGPRTTGRRGYTF. DNA for the CDR3: TGTGCCGTCGGTCCTAGGACAACAGGGCGCCGGGGCTACACCTTC. The chain uses TRBV10-3 and TRBJ1-2, with a possible D match to TRBD1 (6 bases). The CDR3 is 15 amino acids. V was clipped by 11 bases and J by 8 bases, with 27 bases between them. Germline CDR1 is ENHRY and CDR2 is SYGVKD.

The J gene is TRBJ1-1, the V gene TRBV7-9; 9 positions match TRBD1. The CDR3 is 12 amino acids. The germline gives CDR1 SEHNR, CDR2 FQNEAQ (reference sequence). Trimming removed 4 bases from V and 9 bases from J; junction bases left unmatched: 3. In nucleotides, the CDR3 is TGTGCCAGCAGCTCCGGGACAGGGAAAGCTTTCTTT. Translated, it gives CASSSGTGKAFF.

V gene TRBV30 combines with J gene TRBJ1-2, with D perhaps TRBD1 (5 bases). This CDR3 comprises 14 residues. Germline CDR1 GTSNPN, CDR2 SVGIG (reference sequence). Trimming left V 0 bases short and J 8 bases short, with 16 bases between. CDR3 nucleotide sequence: TGTGCCTGGAGTGTACGGTGGGGCGCGAGGGGCTACACCTTC. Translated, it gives CAWSVRWGARGYTF.

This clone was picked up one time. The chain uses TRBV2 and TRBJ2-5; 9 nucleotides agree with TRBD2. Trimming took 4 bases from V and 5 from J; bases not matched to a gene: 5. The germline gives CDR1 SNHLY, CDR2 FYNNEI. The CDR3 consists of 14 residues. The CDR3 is CASSVLAGTETQYF. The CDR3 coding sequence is TGTGCCAGCAGTGTGCTAGCGGGGACCGAGACCCAGTACTTC.

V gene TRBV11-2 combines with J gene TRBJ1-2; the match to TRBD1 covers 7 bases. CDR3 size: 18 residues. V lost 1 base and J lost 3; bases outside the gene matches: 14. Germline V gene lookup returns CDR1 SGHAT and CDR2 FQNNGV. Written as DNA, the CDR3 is TGTGCCAGCAGCTTAGTGAGGTCGAGGGGGCCAGGGGACTATGGCTACACCTTC. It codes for CASSLVRSRGPGDYGYTF.

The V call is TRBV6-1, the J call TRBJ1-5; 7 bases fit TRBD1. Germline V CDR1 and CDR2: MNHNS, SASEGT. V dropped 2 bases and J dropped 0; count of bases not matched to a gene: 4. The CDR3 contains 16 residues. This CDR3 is CASSEMGQYSNQPQHF. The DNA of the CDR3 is TGTGCCAGCAGTGAAATGGGACAGTATAGCAATCAGCCCCAGCATTTT.

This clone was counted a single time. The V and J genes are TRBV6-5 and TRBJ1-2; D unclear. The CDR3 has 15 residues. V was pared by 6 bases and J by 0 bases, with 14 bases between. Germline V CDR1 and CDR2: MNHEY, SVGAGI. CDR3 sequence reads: CASSRRQSTNYGYTF. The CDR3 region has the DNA TGTGCCAGCAGCCGCCGACAAAGTACTAACTATGGCTACACCTTC.

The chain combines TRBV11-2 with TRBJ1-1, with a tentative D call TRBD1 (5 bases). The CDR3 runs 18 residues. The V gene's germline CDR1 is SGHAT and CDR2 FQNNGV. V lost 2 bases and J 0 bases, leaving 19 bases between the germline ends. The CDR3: CASSLIGGRGRMNTEAFF. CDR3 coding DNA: TGTGCCAGCAGCTTAATTGGAGGGAGGGGCAGAATGAACACTGAAGCTTTCTTT.

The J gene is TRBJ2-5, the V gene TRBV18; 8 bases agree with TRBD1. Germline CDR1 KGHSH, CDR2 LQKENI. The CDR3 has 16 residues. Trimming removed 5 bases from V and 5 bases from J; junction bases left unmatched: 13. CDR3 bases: TGTGCCAGCTCAGCGTCGTTGGACAGGGAGGTGGAGACCCAGTACTTC. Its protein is CASSASLDREVETQYF.

This chain's CDR3 is CASTQGKNTEAFF. The CDR3 DNA follows: TGTGCCAGCACACAGGGGAAGAACACTGAAGCTTTCTTT. The gene calls are TRBV10-3 and TRBJ1-1; 7 nucleotides agree with TRBD1. This CDR3 comprises 13 residues. Germline-derived CDR1 and CDR2 are ENHRY and SYGVKD. Trimming cost V 10 bases and J 1 base; bases outside gene matches: 6.

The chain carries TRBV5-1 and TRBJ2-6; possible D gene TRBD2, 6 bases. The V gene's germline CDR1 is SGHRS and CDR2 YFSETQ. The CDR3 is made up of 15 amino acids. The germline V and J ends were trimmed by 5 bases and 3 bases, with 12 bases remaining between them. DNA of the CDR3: TGCGCCAGCAGTTCACCGGGGGTTGGGGCCAACGTCCTGACTTTC. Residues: CASSSPGVGANVLTF.

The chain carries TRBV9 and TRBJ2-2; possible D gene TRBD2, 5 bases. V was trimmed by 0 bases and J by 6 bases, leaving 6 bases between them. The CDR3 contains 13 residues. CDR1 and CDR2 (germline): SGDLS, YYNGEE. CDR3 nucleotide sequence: TGTGCCAGCAGCGTAGCGGGGTCCGGGGAGCTGTTTTTT. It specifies CASSVAGSGELFF.

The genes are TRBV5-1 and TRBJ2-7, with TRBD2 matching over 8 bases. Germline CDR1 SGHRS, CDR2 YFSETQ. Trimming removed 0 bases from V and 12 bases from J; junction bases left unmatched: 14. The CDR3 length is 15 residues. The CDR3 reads CASSLGSASGHPSYF. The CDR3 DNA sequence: TGCGCCAGCAGCTTGGGGAGCGCTAGCGGGCATCCATCGTACTTC.

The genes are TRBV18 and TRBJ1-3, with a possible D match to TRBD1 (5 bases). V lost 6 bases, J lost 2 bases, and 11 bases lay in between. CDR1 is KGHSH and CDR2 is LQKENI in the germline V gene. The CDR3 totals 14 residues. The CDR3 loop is CASSSRATGNTIYF. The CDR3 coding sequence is TGTGCCAGCTCGAGCAGGGCAACTGGAAACACCATATATTTT.

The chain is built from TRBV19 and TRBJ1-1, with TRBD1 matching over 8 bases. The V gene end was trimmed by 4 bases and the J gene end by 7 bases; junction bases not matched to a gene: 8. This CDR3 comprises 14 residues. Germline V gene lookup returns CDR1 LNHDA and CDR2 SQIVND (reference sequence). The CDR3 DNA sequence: TGTGCCAGTAGTAAGGGGCCAGGGGGCGATGAAGCTTTCTTT. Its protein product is CASSKGPGGDEAFF.